The clone carrying this T cell receptor beta chain was detected only once. The data belong to a study of cytomegalovirus exposure and HLA in healthy donors. The length of the CDR3 is 14 residues. V shed 2 bases and J 5 bases; nucleotides not matched to a gene: 3. Germline V gene sequence: CDR1 SNHLY, CDR2 FYNNEI. Amplification used 60 Vbeta primers and 13 Jbeta primers. Measured with immunoSEQ multiplex PCR; TCRdb has only the in-frame clones, and not every one. The sample lists about 110,000 clones, 67% seen once, with roughly 8.7% in the top ten. V is TRBV2 and J is TRBJ2-1, with 7 bases identical to TRBD2. The source of this sequence is a man between 18 and 35 years old in good health and CMV-seropositive. What was sequenced was PBMCs. The CDR3 spells CASSEWGGDNEQFF. In nucleotides, the CDR3 is TGTGCCAGCAGTGAATGGGGGGGGGACAATGAGCAGTTCTTC.